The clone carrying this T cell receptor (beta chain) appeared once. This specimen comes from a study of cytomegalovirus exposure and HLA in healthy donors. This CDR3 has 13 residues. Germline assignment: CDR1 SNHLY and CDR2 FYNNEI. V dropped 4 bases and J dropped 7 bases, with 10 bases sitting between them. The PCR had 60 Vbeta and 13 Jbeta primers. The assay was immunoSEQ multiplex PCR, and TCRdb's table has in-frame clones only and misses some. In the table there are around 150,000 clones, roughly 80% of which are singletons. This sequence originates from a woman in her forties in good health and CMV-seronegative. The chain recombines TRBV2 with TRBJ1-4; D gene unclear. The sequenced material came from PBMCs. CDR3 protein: CASSGENTEKLFF. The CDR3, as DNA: TGTGCCAGCAGTGGGGAGAATACTGAAAAACTGTTTTTT.